What follows are 4 T cell receptor beta chains derived from one specimen sequenced in a study of Graves' ophthalmopathy and Graves' hyperthyroidism. RNA transcripts provided the template for amplifying TCR beta CDR3 regions. Scientists carried out first-round RT-PCR using HTBI primers and then a second-round multiplex PCR. TCRdb reanalysed the multiplex PCR reads using MiXCR and keeps one entry per CDR3 protein. The top ten clones hold 5% to 8.5% of a sample with 23,000 or so distinct CDR3 sequences, roughly 50% of them seen once. The sequenced sample consisted of peripheral blood. These receptors all come from an adult woman with stable Graves' hyperthyroidism.

For this clonotype: This may be a read error, as it is one base from a much larger clone. The chain is built from TRBV3-1 and TRBJ1-1; D not resolved. CDR3 size: 14 residues. Per the germline V gene, CDR1 is LGHDT and CDR2 is YNNKEL (reference sequence). Here the CDR3 DNA reads TGTGCCAGCAGCCAAGATCGAATGAACACTGAAGCTCTCTTT. It encodes CASSQDRMNTEALF.

CDR3 in amino acids: CASSGGTGSYNEQFF. The CDR3, as DNA: TGTGCCAGCAGCGGCGGGACAGGGTCCTACAATGAGCAGTTCTTC. This chain joins TRBV9 and TRBJ2-1; TRBD1 matches at 9 bases. The CDR3 covers 15 residues. J gave up 1 base and V 3 bases, and 2 bases lay outside the gene matches. CDR1 and CDR2 from the germline V gene are SGDLS and YYNGEE. Full variable domain (remainder filled in from reference TRBV9 and TRBJ2-1): DSGVTQTPKHLITATGQRVTLRCSPRSGDLSVYWYQQSLDQGLQFLIQYYNGEERAKGNILERFSAQQFPDLHSELNLSSLELGDSALYFCASSGGTGSYNEQFFGPGTRLTVL.

The chain joins TRBV25-1 to TRBJ1-2, with 7 bases that match TRBD1. Per the germline V gene, CDR1 is MGHDK and CDR2 is SYGVNS. Unmatched junction bases numbered 6, after V lost 7 bases and J lost 7 bases. The length of the CDR3 is 12 residues. CDR3: CASMEGAGGYTF. The CDR3 DNA reads TGTGCCAGCATGGAGGGGGCAGGTGGCTACACCTTC.

By its share, this clonotype is medium-sized (0.01 to 0.1%). The chain recombines TRBV2 with TRBJ2-7; TRBD2 aligns across 15 bases. V shed 3 bases and J 7 bases; nucleotides not matched to a gene: 4. The CDR3 is 15 amino acids. Germline V gives CDR1 SNHLY, CDR2 FYNNEI. CDR3 DNA: TGTGCCAGCAGTGATCCGGGACTAGCGGGAGGTGAGCAGTACTTC. Protein sequence: CASSDPGLAGGEQYF. Full variable domain (remainder filled in from reference TRBV2 and TRBJ2-7): EPEVTQTPSHQVTQMGQEVILRCVPISNHLYFYWYRQILGQKVEFLVSFYNNEISEKSEIFDDQFSVERPDGSNFTLKIRSTKLEDSAMYFCASSDPGLAGGEQYFGPGTRLTVT.